This TCR beta chain was identified in a study of control samples from healthy donors and cancer patients. Sequencing used immunoSEQ multiplex PCR; TCRdb keeps in-frame clones, though not all of them. This table has fewer than 150,000 clones, approximately 90% appearing once. The germline CDR1 and CDR2 sequences are LNHDA and SQIVND (reference sequence). This CDR3 is built from 16 residues. J was trimmed by 6 bases and V by 4 bases; bases with no gene match: 10. The sample consisted of blood. V is TRBV19 and J is TRBJ2-2, with 8 bases fitting TRBD1. This receptor was taken from a man aged 18-30 years in good health. The CDR3 spells CASSKVWDRRSGELFF. In DNA, the CDR3 is TGTGCCAGTAGTAAGGTTTGGGACAGGCGATCCGGGGAGCTGTTTTTT. Full variable domain (remainder filled in from reference TRBV19 and TRBJ2-2): DGGITQSPKYLFRKEGQNVTLSCEQNLNHDAMYWYRQDPGQGLRLIYYSQIVNDFQKGDIAEGYSVSREKKESFPLTVTSAQKNPTAFYLCASSKVWDRRSGELFFGEGSRLTVL.